The 18 T cell receptor beta chains presented below share a single source sample, sequenced in a study of blood T cell repertoires in COVID-19. Libraries were prepared by immunoSEQ multiplex PCR; TCRdb keeps only in-frame clonotypes and omits some of them. This repertoire shows 80,000 to 90,000 clones, about 88% found once; its top ten account for 0.95% to 1.5%. Specimen: peripheral blood. All receptors come from a man at least 80 years old with active or convalescent COVID-19.

This clone was detected once. The chain links TRBV10-2 to TRBJ1-1; 7 positions agree with TRBD1. V lost 8 bases to trimming and J lost 4 bases; unmatched junction nucleotides: 4. The germline V gene encodes CDR1 WSHSY and CDR2 SAAADI. The CDR3 is made up of 12 amino acids. DNA for the CDR3: TGCGCCAGCGGTCGACAGGGCACTGAAGCTTTCTTT. As protein: CASGRQGTEAFF.

The chain carries TRBV19 and TRBJ1-3, with D perhaps matching TRBD1 (5 bases). The CDR3 has 16 residues. V lost 4 bases to trimming and J lost 2 bases, with 15 bases between them. The germline V gene has CDR1 LNHDA and CDR2 SQIVND (reference sequence). The CDR3 DNA is TGTGCCAGTAGTACCATTACAGGAGCCGCTGGAAACACCATATATTTT. Protein: CASSTITGAAGNTIYF.

The chain joins TRBV12-3 or TRBV12-4 to TRBJ1-2, with a tentative D call TRBD1 (5 bases). This CDR3 is 13 amino acids long. V was shortened by 0 bases and J by 8 bases, with 10 bases between the two germline ends. CDR3 bases: TGTGCCAGCAGTTTAGCAGGTCAGGGCGGCTACACCTTC. As protein: CASSLAGQGGYTF.

This chain connects TRBV9 to TRBJ2-4, with 7 nucleotides matching TRBD2. The CDR3 runs to 15 residues. V lost 3 bases, J lost 8 bases, and 11 bases stayed unmatched. Germline assignment: CDR1 SGDLS and CDR2 YYNGEE. This chain's CDR3 is CASSERSGASDIQYF. CDR3 in DNA: TGTGCCAGCAGCGAACGGAGCGGGGCCAGCGACATTCAGTACTTC.

This clone was seen just once. The chain joins TRBV29-1 to TRBJ2-1; the match to TRBD2 covers 7 bases. In germline, CDR1 is SQVTM, CDR2 ANQGSEA. The CDR3 consists of 13 residues. The junction had 7 bases not matched to a gene; V was cut back by 4 bases and J by 7 bases. CDR3 nucleotide sequence: TGCAGCGTTGTCCAGGGAGGGCCGAATGAGCAGTTCTTC. Its protein product is CSVVQGGPNEQFF.

CDR3 in DNA: TGTGCCACCACACCCGGCTCAGGTGCTGAAGCTTTCTTT. It specifies CATTPGSGAEAFF. V and J are TRBV6-6 and TRBJ1-1, with D hard to call. Germline V gene lookup returns CDR1 MNHNY and CDR2 SVGAGI (reference sequence). The CDR3 loop spans 13 amino acids. V was clipped by 10 bases and J by 6 bases, with 18 bases between them.

This chain links TRBV28 with TRBJ1-2, with D possibly TRBD1 on 5 matching bases. V was cut by 6 bases and J by 4 bases, with 18 bases left in between. This CDR3 contains 15 residues. Germline CDR1 is MDHEN and CDR2 is SYDVKM. The CDR3 region has the DNA TGTGCCAGCAGCTCCCTCGGGCGGGGCGGCTATGGCTACACCTTC. Its translation: CASSSLGRGGYGYTF.

The chain joins TRBV5-1 to TRBJ2-2; 8 nucleotides align to TRBD1. V lost 4 bases, J lost 1 base, and 3 bases stayed unmatched. This CDR3 is built from 15 residues. Germline assignment: CDR1 SGHRS and CDR2 YFSETQ. CDR3 region: CASSPDRGNTGELFF. The CDR3 DNA sequence: TGCGCCAGCAGCCCCGACAGGGGGAACACCGGGGAGCTGTTTTTT.

The chain couples TRBV5-1 to TRBJ1-2; D may be TRBD1 (5 bases). The CDR3 sequence is 16 residues long. The V gene lost 0 bases and the J gene lost 8 bases, with 20 bases spanning the gap. CDR1 is SGHRS, CDR2 YFSETQ, per germline. CDR3 region: CASSLEGRAARLGYTF. In nucleotides, the CDR3 is TGCGCCAGCAGCTTGGAGGGCAGGGCAGCGAGATTAGGCTACACCTTC.

The CDR3 sequence: CASRTGGPGELFF. The CDR3 bases are TGTGCCAGCAGAACGGGGGGTCCCGGGGAGCTGTTTTTT. The rearrangement links TRBV28 to TRBJ2-2, with 7 bases lining up with TRBD2. The CDR3 contains 13 residues. Germline assignment: CDR1 MDHEN and CDR2 SYDVKM. J was trimmed by 6 bases and V by 6 bases; bases with no gene match: 4.

The chain recombines TRBV10-3 with TRBJ1-3, with 7 bases aligning to TRBD1. Germline-derived CDR1 and CDR2 are ENHRY and SYGVKD. This CDR3 contains 17 residues. V trimming: 1 base; J trimming: 0 bases; junction bases outside the gene matches: 6. CDR3 in amino acids: CAISEFSPGGSGNTIYF. CDR3 bases: TGTGCCATCAGTGAGTTCTCTCCAGGGGGCTCTGGAAACACCATATATTTT.

The chain has TRBV29-1 and TRBJ2-1, with 10 nucleotides matching TRBD2. Losses at the gene ends were 2 bases for V and 7 bases for J; bases not matched to a gene: 8. The germline V gene has CDR1 SQVTM and CDR2 ANQGSEA. CDR3 size: 15 residues. CDR3 region: CSVESGTSALNEQFF. In DNA form, the CDR3 reads TGCAGCGTTGAATCCGGGACTAGCGCTTTGAATGAGCAGTTCTTC.

The chain joins TRBV18 to TRBJ1-5, with 10 bases that match TRBD1. Germline V CDR1 and CDR2: KGHSH, LQKENI. The CDR3 length is 15 residues. The junction had 0 bases not matched to a gene; V was cut back by 3 bases and J by 1 base. CDR3 nucleotides: TGTGCCAGCTCACCGGGACAGGGGAGCAATCAGCCCCAGCATTTT. Its protein is CASSPGQGSNQPQHF.

This clone has only one observation. The chain couples TRBV2 to TRBJ2-2, with a tentative D call TRBD1 (5 bases). CDR1 SNHLY and CDR2 FYNNEI come from the germline V gene. With 5 bases removed from V and 1 base from J, the gap between germline ends came to 8 bases. The CDR3 loop spans 14 amino acids. This chain's CDR3 is CASSSQGNTGELFF. The DNA of the CDR3 is TGTGCCAGCAGTAGCCAGGGGAACACCGGGGAGCTGTTTTTT.

The chain uses TRBV24-1 and TRBJ2-5; 9 bases map to TRBD2. This CDR3 comprises 15 residues. The germline CDR1 and CDR2 sequences are KGHDR and SFDVKD. V dropped 4 bases and J dropped 7; count of bases not matched to a gene: 9. The CDR3, as DNA: TGTGCCACCAGTGACCCTGGAAGCGGGAGGTTGACCCAGTACTTC. Its protein is CATSDPGSGRLTQYF.

The V call is TRBV21-1, the J call TRBJ2-3; the D call TRBD2 from the table was never checked on the DNA. TRBV21-1 is flagged as a pseudogene. The CDR3 contains 19 residues. CDR3 bases: TGTGCCAGCAGCAACAAACTCACCGGGACTAGCGGGACCCCAGATACGCAGTATTTT. This encodes CASSNKLTGTSGTPDTQYF.

V usage is TRBV5-1 and J usage is TRBJ2-1, with 8 bases fitting TRBD2. The germline gives CDR1 SGHRS, CDR2 YFSETQ. V was clipped by 7 bases and J by 8 bases; unmatched bases: 14. The CDR3 loop spans 15 amino acids. This chain's CDR3 is CASRTRPAGAHEQFF. The DNA for the CDR3 is TGCGCCAGCCGAACCCGACCAGCGGGAGCCCATGAGCAGTTCTTC.

The rearrangement joins TRBV2 to TRBJ2-2; tentative D call: TRBD1 (6 bases). Germline lookup yields CDR1 SNHLY and CDR2 FYNNEI. The CDR3 length is 12 residues. Trimming left V 7 bases short and J 6 bases short, with 9 bases between. The chain's CDR3 is CASKGVPGELFF. The CDR3 coding sequence is TGTGCCAGCAAGGGGGTCCCCGGGGAGCTGTTTTTT.